This entry describes one TCR beta chain. Antigen unknown. The study drew its donors from healthy HIV-negative adults without recent acute infections or vaccinations. The data are from a study of shared clonotypes between healthy human individuals. Source study methods: There were no quality scores in the junction-only immunoSEQ sequences, so filtering differed. Only in-frame clones appear in the TCRdb table, and some are missing; sequencing was by immunoSEQ multiplex PCR. V and J calls and clone size are given by that table; D and trimming were obtained from the DNA. Of about 2.4 million clones in the sample, roughly nine tenths were seen once. Germline CDR1 SNHLY, CDR2 FYNNEI. The V end was cut by 5 bases, the J end by 4 bases, with 20 bases between. This CDR3 has 16 residues. The study, taken as a whole, reports: Tissues were not sampled, only blood, and their repertoires likely differ. The four-donor shared clonotypes exceeded non-shared clonotypes in generation probability, with non-shared ones scoring lower.

Material for sequencing was naive CD4+ T cells sorted from blood. Subset in this sample: CD45RA+ positively selected. This receptor was identified in a man aged 18 to 35 in good health. The V call is TRBV2, the J call TRBJ2-5; D gene uncertain. CDR3 residues: CASSRNDQGLGETQYF. The CDR3 DNA reads as TGTGCCAGCAGTCGCAACGACCAAGGGTTGGGAGAGACCCAGTACTTC. Drawing the rest from reference TRBV2 and TRBJ2-5, the complete variable domain is EPEVTQTPSHQVTQMGQEVILRCVPISNHLYFYWYRQILGQKVEFLVSFYNNEISEKSEIFDDQFSVERPDGSNFTLKIRSTKLEDSAMYFCASSRNDQGLGETQYFGPGTRLLVL.